These 27 T cell receptor beta chains were sequenced from one sample in a study of shared clonotypes between healthy human individuals. Clones were sequenced by immunoSEQ multiplex PCR, and TCRdb holds only the in-frame ones, with some missing. The repertoire holds roughly 1 million clones, with around 76% as singletons. The source material was memory CD4+ T cells sorted from blood. The subset denotes: CD45RA-negative fraction. These receptors were taken from a young man in good health.

This clone has a handful of counts. CDR3 region: CAWSGGSTDTQYF. As DNA, the CDR3 is TGTGCCTGGAGCGGGGGGAGCACAGATACGCAGTATTTT. The chain uses TRBV30 and TRBJ2-3; 7 nucleotides match TRBD2. The CDR3 has 13 amino acids. CDR1 and CDR2 (germline): GTSNPN, SVGIG (reference sequence). Trimming removed 3 bases from V and 0 bases from J; junction bases left unmatched: 0.

In this sample, this clone turned up a few times. The rearrangement joins TRBV25-1 to TRBJ2-2, with 10 bases that match TRBD2. Germline lookup yields CDR1 MGHDK and CDR2 SYGVNS. V shed 5 bases and J 2 bases; nucleotides not matched to a gene: 8. The CDR3 is 17 amino acids. The CDR3 DNA is TGTGCCAGCAGTAAAACTAGCGGGGCTCCAAACACCGGGGAGCTGTTTTTT. Residues: CASSKTSGAPNTGELFF.

This clone was observed a few times. The chain recombines TRBV7-2 with TRBJ1-4; D is perhaps TRBD1 (6 bases). The CDR3 spans 15 residues. V was clipped by 4 bases and J by 3 bases, with 12 bases between them. Germline V gene lookup returns CDR1 SGHTA and CDR2 FQGNSA. The CDR3 spells CASSSQTGPNEKLFF. The CDR3 bases are TGTGCCAGCAGCTCTCAGACAGGTCCTAATGAAAAACTGTTTTTT. Together with reference TRBV7-2 and TRBJ1-4, the CDR3 gives the full variable domain: GAGVSQSPSNKVTEKGKDVELRCDPISGHTALYWYRQSLGQGLEFLIYFQGNSAPDKSGLPSDRFSAERTGGSVSTLTIQRTQQEDSAVYLCASSSQTGPNEKLFFGSGTQLSVL.

The chain combines TRBV6-5 with TRBJ1-2; D is uncertain. The CDR3 runs 13 residues. V lost 2 bases and J lost 5, with 9 bases in between. Per germline, CDR1 MNHEY and CDR2 SVGAGI. CDR3 nucleotide sequence: TGTGCCAGCAGTTACCGGCCGGAGTATGGCTACACCTTC. Its translation is CASSYRPEYGYTF.

This rearrangement joins TRBV2 to TRBJ1-4; no definite D call. Trimming took off 10 bases at V and 8 bases at J, with 17 bases between the two ends. The CDR3 is made up of 13 amino acids. CDR1 SNHLY and CDR2 FYNNEI come from the germline V gene. This chain's CDR3 is CATHRVFGEKLFF. CDR3 coding DNA: TGTGCCACACATAGGGTGTTTGGAGAAAAACTGTTTTTT.

The chain employs TRBV28 and TRBJ1-5; tentatively, D is TRBD1 (5 bases). Germline V gives CDR1 MDHEN, CDR2 SYDVKM. V lost 2 bases and J lost 4, with 18 bases in between. The CDR3 is made up of 17 amino acids. The CDR3, as DNA: TGTGCCAGCAGTTTAGTGAAACCGGGGCAGCGAAATCAGCCCCAGCATTTT. As protein: CASSLVKPGQRNQPQHF.

The CDR3 region is CASRQGGNTEAFF. As DNA, the CDR3 is TGCGCCAGCAGACAGGGAGGGAACACTGAAGCTTTCTTT. V is TRBV5-1 and J is TRBJ1-1, with D perhaps matching TRBD1 (6 bases). In germline, CDR1 is SGHRS, CDR2 YFSETQ. Between the trimmed V and J ends, which lost 5 bases and 1 base, there was a span of 9 bases. The CDR3 covers 13 residues.

The rearrangement uses TRBV12-5 and TRBJ2-7; possibly TRBD1 for D (6 bases). Looked up from germline, CDR1 is LGHNT and CDR2 is FRNRAP. This CDR3 is 16 amino acids long. In DNA, the CDR3 is TGTGCCGGACCAGAGAGCAGGGGACGAGGCTCCTACGAGCAGTACTTC. Its translation is CAGPESRGRGSYEQYF.

CDR3 DNA: TGTGCCAGCAGAAGGAATAGCAATCAGCCCCAGCATTTT. This translates into CASRRNSNQPQHF. The chain recombines TRBV28 with TRBJ1-5; no clear D gene. Trimming removed 6 bases from V and 0 bases from J, with 6 bases in between. The CDR3 contains 13 residues. Per germline, CDR1 MDHEN and CDR2 SYDVKM.

The V call is TRBV2, the J call TRBJ1-4, with 8 bases fitting TRBD1. V lost 4 bases and J lost 8; bases outside the gene matches: 9. This CDR3 is built from 15 residues. Germline-derived CDR1 and CDR2 are SNHLY and FYNNEI. CDR3 protein: CASSGTTGEGEKLFF. CDR3 DNA: TGTGCCAGCAGTGGGACGACAGGGGAGGGAGAAAAACTGTTTTTT.

This clone was recorded only once. The rearrangement links TRBV18 to TRBJ2-7; D is unclear. Trimming took off 4 bases at V and 3 bases at J, with 7 bases between the two ends. Germline V lookup: CDR1 KGHSH, CDR2 LQKENI. The CDR3 runs 12 residues. The CDR3 nucleotides read TGTGCCAGCTCACAAGGGTTCTACGAGCAGTACTTC. Residues: CASSQGFYEQYF.

This clone appeared once. The same CDR3 is also encoded by other DNA sequences in this sample. This sequence joins TRBV2 and TRBJ2-2; no clear D gene. Germline V gene data show CDR1 as SNHLY and CDR2 as FYNNEI. The CDR3 contains 13 residues. V lost 6 bases and J lost 0, with 5 bases in between. DNA for the CDR3: TGTGCCAGCAGGCAGACGAACACCGGGGAGCTGTTTTTT. Translation gives CASRQTNTGELFF.

CDR3 coding DNA: TGTGCCACCAGCACCAGGGCGAACACCGGGGAGCTGTTTTTT. Translating it yields CATSTRANTGELFF. The chain recombines TRBV15 with TRBJ2-2, with D possibly TRBD1 on 5 matching bases. Germline V lookup: CDR1 LNHNV, CDR2 YYDKDF (reference sequence). V lost 4 bases and J 0 bases, leaving 6 bases between the germline ends. This CDR3 has 14 amino acids.

The chain combines TRBV9 with TRBJ2-5; no firm D call. Germline V gives CDR1 SGDLS, CDR2 YYNGEE. The CDR3 consists of 13 residues. Trimming pared 2 bases from V and 5 bases from J, leaving 10 bases between. The CDR3 spells CASSVSLGETQYF. The DNA of the CDR3 is TGTGCCAGCAGCGTCAGTTTGGGTGAGACCCAGTACTTC.

V is TRBV6-5 and J is TRBJ2-7, with 7 bases lining up with TRBD1. V shed 6 bases and J 0 bases; nucleotides not matched to a gene: 5. This CDR3 has 14 amino acids. The germline V gene encodes CDR1 MNHEY and CDR2 SVGAGI. CDR3 bases: TGTGCCAGCAGCCAGACAGGGAGCTCCTACGAGCAGTACTTC. Encoded protein: CASSQTGSSYEQYF.

The chain links TRBV28 to TRBJ1-1; D not resolved. CDR3 length: 13 amino acids. Trimming took 5 bases from V and 1 from J, leaving 8 bases between them. Germline loops: CDR1 MDHEN, CDR2 SYDVKM. The CDR3 loop is CASSTDPNTEAFF. The CDR3 coding sequence is TGTGCCAGCAGTACAGACCCGAACACTGAAGCTTTCTTT.

The V gene is TRBV5-5, the J gene TRBJ1-4; D is possibly TRBD1 (6 bases). Germline CDR1 SGHKS, CDR2 YYEKEE (reference sequence). The CDR3 extends over 14 amino acids. Trimming left V 1 base short and J 7 bases short, with 11 bases between. CDR3 nucleotides: TGTGCCAGCAGCTTGATACAGGGTAGTGAAAAACTGTTTTTT. It specifies CASSLIQGSEKLFF. Drawing the rest from reference TRBV5-5 and TRBJ1-4, the complete variable domain is DAGVTQSPTHLIKTRGQQVTLRCSPISGHKSVSWYQQVLGQGPQFIFQYYEKEERGRGNFPDRFSARQFPNYSSELNVNALLLGDSALYLCASSLIQGSEKLFFGSGTQLSVL.

V gene TRBV6-1 combines with J gene TRBJ1-4; D remains unclear. This CDR3 is built from 15 residues. CDR1 and CDR2 (germline): MNHNS, SASEGT. V shed 1 base and J shed 8 bases, with 14 bases lying between them. The CDR3 DNA reads as TGTGCCAGCAGTGAAGAAAGGCCCTCTGGGGAAAAACTGTTTTTT. Translation gives CASSEERPSGEKLFF.

The V gene is TRBV9, the J gene TRBJ1-1; D gene uncertain. The CDR3 consists of 15 residues. Germline V CDR1 and CDR2: SGDLS, YYNGEE. With 0 bases removed from V and 0 bases from J, the gap between germline ends came to 9 bases. The CDR3, as DNA: TGTGCCAGCAGCGTAGCGGGGTCCCTGAACACTGAAGCTTTCTTT. Amino acids: CASSVAGSLNTEAFF.

Comment on this clone: Other DNA sequences in this specimen translate into the identical CDR3. This sequence joins TRBV19 and TRBJ1-1; D is unresolved. Germline V lookup: CDR1 LNHDA, CDR2 SQIVND (reference sequence). Trimming stripped 3 bases from V and 1 base from J, with 6 bases between. The CDR3 contains 13 residues. In nucleotides, the CDR3 is TGTGCCAGTAGTATCGAGGGGAACACTGAAGCTTTCTTT. Its protein is CASSIEGNTEAFF.

The table lists this clone with a count of one. This chain links TRBV7-2 with TRBJ1-1; tentative D call: TRBD1 (5 bases). Between the trimmed V and J ends, which lost 3 bases and 5 bases, there was a span of 13 bases. The CDR3 extends over 14 amino acids. The germline CDR1 and CDR2 sequences are SGHTA and FQGNSA. The chain's CDR3 is CASSFNQGGTEAFF. CDR3 bases: TGTGCCAGCAGCTTTAATCAGGGCGGGACTGAAGCTTTCTTT.

The chain links TRBV2 to TRBJ2-2; D is possibly TRBD1 or TRBD2 (5 bases each). In germline, CDR1 is SNHLY, CDR2 FYNNEI. V shed 2 bases and J shed 0 bases, with 7 bases lying between them. The CDR3 is 15 amino acids. The CDR3 sequence is CASSERGPNTGELFF. CDR3 sequence (DNA): TGTGCCAGCAGTGAACGGGGACCGAACACCGGGGAGCTGTTTTTT.

V and J are TRBV6-5 and TRBJ2-4, with D possibly being TRBD1 or TRBD2 (5 bases each). V gave up 4 bases and J gave up 7 bases, with 17 bases separating them. Germline CDR1 is MNHEY and CDR2 is SVGAGI. This CDR3 region has 15 residues. This CDR3 reads CASSLAGTAGNIQYF. CDR3 DNA: TGTGCCAGCAGTTTAGCAGGGACGGCGGGCAACATTCAGTACTTC.

The chain recombines TRBV7-2 with TRBJ1-1; the D is unclear. Germline CDR1 reads SGHTA; CDR2 reads FQGNSA. The CDR3 extends over 11 amino acids. Trimming took 5 bases from V and 11 from J, leaving 12 bases between them. In nucleotides, the CDR3 is TGTGCCAGCAGCACCGGGGTCGGGGCTTTCTTT. This translates into CASSTGVGAFF.

This chain links TRBV4-1 with TRBJ2-3; 9 positions match TRBD2. The CDR3 extends over 15 amino acids. The V gene's germline CDR1 is MGHRA and CDR2 YSYEKL. With V trimmed by 4 bases and J by 6 bases, 8 bases remained unmatched. This CDR3 reads CASSLRTSVFDTQYF. The CDR3 DNA reads TGCGCCAGCAGCCTCAGGACTAGCGTATTCGATACGCAGTATTTT.

CDR3 DNA: TGTGCCAGCAGGCTGACAGGACAGGGCGGAACCCAGTACTTC. This encodes CASRLTGQGGTQYF. The J gene is TRBJ2-5, the V gene TRBV14; TRBD1 matches 8 bases. The V gene end was trimmed by 6 bases and the J gene end by 8 bases; junction bases not matched to a gene: 11. This CDR3 region has 14 residues. The germline gives CDR1 SGHDN, CDR2 FVKESK.

This chain uses TRBV10-3 with TRBJ1-6; D is unclear. The length of the CDR3 is 13 residues. With 8 bases removed from V and 9 bases from J, the gap between germline ends came to 14 bases. Germline V gives CDR1 ENHRY, CDR2 SYGVKD. The DNA for the CDR3 is TGTGCCATCGGGAGGGAGGGTGGTTCACCCCTCCACTTT. This translates into CAIGREGGSPLHF.